These T cell receptor beta chains were read from a single sample in a study of blood T cell repertoires in COVID-19. Produced via immunoSEQ multiplex PCR; TCRdb's table is partial and in-frame only. The table shows about 220,000 clones, with about 84% occurring only once. Material for sequencing was peripheral blood. These TCRs come from a human donor in a cohort sampled during active COVID-19. The CDR3 runs from the conserved cysteine through the conserved F or W. A D gene is named only where the DNA matches it firmly. Clone size, where shown, is once, few, many, or a class for clones that have expanded.

CDR3aa: CASSTAAGGRTEAFF; CDR3nt: TGTGCCAGCAGCACCGCGGCGGGGGGCAGAACTGAAGCTTTCTTT; d_gene: .; abundance: .; len: 15; v_gene: TRBV27; j_gene: TRBJ1-1
CDR3aa: CASSQTGTGNTIYF; CDR3nt: TGTGCCAGCAGTCAGACAGGGACTGGAAACACCATATATTTT; d_gene: TRBD1; abundance: .; len: 14; v_gene: TRBV6-2/TRBV6-3; j_gene: TRBJ1-3
CDR3aa: CASSRSTGSNEKLFF; CDR3nt: TGCGCCAGCAGCCGCAGCACGGGAAGTAATGAAAAACTGTTTTTT; d_gene: .; abundance: few; len: 15; v_gene: TRBV4-1; j_gene: TRBJ1-4
CDR3aa: CASSSGTSGGALYF; CDR3nt: TGTGCCAGCAGCTCAGGGACTAGCGGGGGGGCTCTGTATTTT; d_gene: TRBD2; abundance: .; len: 14; v_gene: TRBV7-9; j_gene: TRBJ2-3
CDR3aa: CASRLYFPYGYTF; CDR3nt: TGTGCAAGTCGCTTATATTTCCCCTATGGCTACACCTTC; d_gene: .; abundance: .; len: 13; v_gene: TRBV12-2; j_gene: TRBJ1-2
CDR3aa: CASSLAVAGVQETQYF; CDR3nt: TGCGCCAGCAGCTTAGCGGTAGCGGGAGTACAAGAGACCCAGTACTTC; d_gene: TRBD2; abundance: few; len: 16; v_gene: TRBV5-1; j_gene: TRBJ2-5
CDR3aa: CASSLDQGPSGSEQFF; CDR3nt: TGTGCCAGCAGCTTAGATCAAGGTCCTTCGGGGAGTGAGCAGTTCTTC; d_gene: .; abundance: .; len: 16; v_gene: TRBV7-6; j_gene: TRBJ2-1
CDR3aa: CASSPRGLDGAFF; CDR3nt: TGTGCCAGTAGTCCTAGGGGGCTAGACGGAGCTTTCTTT; d_gene: TRBD1; abundance: .; len: 13; v_gene: TRBV19; j_gene: TRBJ1-1
CDR3aa: CASSWGQGAAYEQYF; CDR3nt: TGTGCCAGCAGCTGGGGACAGGGGGCGGCCTACGAGCAGTACTTC; d_gene: TRBD1; abundance: .; len: 15; v_gene: TRBV5-4; j_gene: TRBJ2-7
CDR3aa: CASTSGAANTEAFF; CDR3nt: TGCGCCAGCACGTCAGGGGCAGCCAACACTGAAGCTTTCTTT; d_gene: .; abundance: .; len: 14; v_gene: TRBV5-1; j_gene: TRBJ1-1
CDR3aa: CASSLKAATVLETQYF; CDR3nt: TGTGCCAGTAGTTTGAAGGCGGCGACGGTTTTAGAGACCCAGTACTTC; d_gene: .; abundance: .; len: 16; v_gene: TRBV19; j_gene: TRBJ2-5
CDR3aa: CASSLGKSGFTEAFF; CDR3nt: TGTGCCAGCAGCTTAGGAAAGTCGGGTTTCACTGAAGCTTTCTTT; d_gene: .; abundance: .; len: 15; v_gene: TRBV11-3; j_gene: TRBJ1-1
CDR3aa: CASSPGGTVNQPQHF; CDR3nt: TGTGCCAGCAGCCCGGGGGGGACAGTCAATCAACCCCAGCATTTT; d_gene: TRBD1; abundance: once; len: 15; v_gene: TRBV7-9; j_gene: TRBJ1-5
CDR3aa: CASSLPAQGGDGYTF; CDR3nt: TGTGCCAGCAGCTTACCGGCCCAGGGAGGGGATGGCTACACCTTC; d_gene: .; abundance: .; len: 15; v_gene: TRBV7-8; j_gene: TRBJ1-2
CDR3aa: CASSHRRGTIDEKLFF; CDR3nt: TGTGCCAGCTCACACCGTAGGGGGACTATCGATGAAAAACTGTTTTTT; d_gene: .; abundance: .; len: 16; v_gene: TRBV18; j_gene: TRBJ1-4
CDR3aa: CASSLGQGAGYEQYF; CDR3nt: TGTGCCAGCAGCTTGGGACAGGGGGCTGGGTACGAGCAGTACTTC; d_gene: TRBD1; abundance: .; len: 15; v_gene: TRBV7-9; j_gene: TRBJ2-7
CDR3aa: CASSQDSTGENQPQHF; CDR3nt: TGTGCCAGCAGCCAAGACTCGACAGGAGAAAATCAGCCCCAGCATTTT; d_gene: .; abundance: .; len: 16; v_gene: TRBV4-2; j_gene: TRBJ1-5
CDR3aa: CASSLDPGWSTDTQYF; CDR3nt: TGCGCCAGCAGCTTGGATCCAGGGTGGAGCACAGATACGCAGTATTTT; d_gene: .; abundance: .; len: 16; v_gene: TRBV5-1; j_gene: TRBJ2-3
CDR3aa: CASSSPWTGTDTQYF; CDR3nt: TGTGCCAGCAGTTCCCCCTGGACAGGCACAGATACGCAGTATTTT; d_gene: .; abundance: .; len: 15; v_gene: TRBV28; j_gene: TRBJ2-3
CDR3aa: CASSSKGAARTDTQYF; CDR3nt: TGTGCCAGCAGCTCCAAGGGAGCCGCCCGCACAGATACGCAGTATTTT; d_gene: .; abundance: .; len: 16; v_gene: TRBV7-2; j_gene: TRBJ2-3
CDR3aa: CASSLLGVAFF; CDR3nt: TGTGCCAGCAGTTTACTAGGGGTGGCTTTCTTT; d_gene: .; abundance: .; len: 11; v_gene: TRBV12-3/TRBV12-4; j_gene: TRBJ1-1
CDR3aa: CASSPPIRTGGGEQFF; CDR3nt: TGTGCCAGCTCACCGCCGATTCGGACAGGGGGAGGTGAGCAGTTCTTC; d_gene: TRBD1; abundance: .; len: 16; v_gene: TRBV18; j_gene: TRBJ2-1
CDR3aa: CASSLATGDTGELFF; CDR3nt: TGCGCCAGCAGCTTGGCCACGGGGGATACCGGGGAGCTGTTTTTT; d_gene: .; abundance: .; len: 15; v_gene: TRBV5-1; j_gene: TRBJ2-2
CDR3aa: CASSHRVRYGYTF; CDR3nt: TGTGCCAGCAGCCACAGGGTTAGGTATGGCTACACCTTC; d_gene: .; abundance: .; len: 13; v_gene: TRBV5-6; j_gene: TRBJ1-2
CDR3aa: CASSIGGTATGELFF; CDR3nt: TGTGCCAGTAGTATAGGCGGTACCGCCACCGGGGAGCTGTTTTTT; d_gene: .; abundance: .; len: 15; v_gene: TRBV19; j_gene: TRBJ2-2
CDR3aa: CASSYVGQDYTGELFF; CDR3nt: TGTGCCAGCAGTTACGTGGGACAGGACTACACCGGGGAGCTGTTTTTT; d_gene: TRBD1; abundance: once; len: 16; v_gene: TRBV6-5; j_gene: TRBJ2-2
CDR3aa: CASSQMGGGGTDTQYF; CDR3nt: TGCGCCAGCAGTCAAATGGGAGGGGGTGGCACAGATACGCAGTATTTT; d_gene: .; abundance: .; len: 16; v_gene: TRBV23-1; j_gene: TRBJ2-3
CDR3aa: CASSVETGGTTGELFF; CDR3nt: TGTGCCAGCTCAGTGGAGACAGGGGGAACAACCGGGGAGCTGTTTTTT; d_gene: TRBD1; abundance: .; len: 16; v_gene: TRBV18; j_gene: TRBJ2-2
CDR3aa: CASSPVENRVNTEAFF; CDR3nt: TGTGCCAGCAGCCCAGTTGAAAACAGGGTGAACACTGAAGCTTTCTTT; d_gene: .; abundance: few; len: 16; v_gene: TRBV6-2/TRBV6-3; j_gene: TRBJ1-1
CDR3aa: CASSTIRDYGEKLFF; CDR3nt: TGTGCCAGCAGTACCATCCGGGACTACGGTGAAAAACTGTTTTTT; d_gene: .; abundance: .; len: 15; v_gene: TRBV28; j_gene: TRBJ1-4
CDR3aa: CASSGGDVGKNIQYF; CDR3nt: TGTGCCAGTAGTGGCGGGGACGTTGGCAAAAACATTCAGTACTTC; d_gene: .; abundance: .; len: 15; v_gene: TRBV19; j_gene: TRBJ2-4
CDR3aa: CASSLIEWAGYTF; CDR3nt: TGTGCCAGCAGCTTGATTGAATGGGCCGGCTACACCTTC; d_gene: .; abundance: .; len: 13; v_gene: TRBV11-2; j_gene: TRBJ1-2
CDR3aa: CADIYEQYF; CDR3nt: TGTGCGGACATCTACGAGCAGTACTTC; d_gene: .; abundance: .; len: 9; v_gene: TRBV12-3/TRBV12-4; j_gene: TRBJ2-7
CDR3aa: CASSEFVGGLSETQYF; CDR3nt: TGTGCCAGCAGTGAATTTGTGGGGGGACTATCAGAGACCCAGTACTTC; d_gene: TRBD2; abundance: .; len: 16; v_gene: TRBV25-1; j_gene: TRBJ2-5
CDR3aa: CASSSGQGAGELFF; CDR3nt: TGCGCCAGCAGCTCGGGACAGGGGGCCGGGGAGCTGTTTTTT; d_gene: TRBD1; abundance: .; len: 14; v_gene: TRBV5-1; j_gene: TRBJ2-2
CDR3aa: CASSLGLGQEAFF; CDR3nt: TGTGCCAGCAGTTTAGGTTTGGGACAAGAAGCTTTCTTT; d_gene: .; abundance: .; len: 13; v_gene: TRBV12-3/TRBV12-4; j_gene: TRBJ1-1
CDR3aa: CASSPPGTGRPGELFF; CDR3nt: TGTGCCAGCTCACCCCCCGGGACAGGGAGGCCCGGGGAGCTGTTTTTT; d_gene: TRBD1; abundance: .; len: 16; v_gene: TRBV18; j_gene: TRBJ2-2
CDR3aa: CSASMAVNEAFF; CDR3nt: TGCAGTGCTAGTATGGCAGTAAATGAAGCTTTCTTT; d_gene: .; abundance: .; len: 12; v_gene: TRBV20-1; j_gene: TRBJ1-1
CDR3aa: CASSSFDRGLAEAFF; CDR3nt: TGTGCCAGCAGCTCCTTCGACAGGGGGCTAGCTGAAGCTTTCTTT; d_gene: TRBD1; abundance: .; len: 15; v_gene: TRBV7-9; j_gene: TRBJ1-1
CDR3aa: CATKNPPTGGLYEQYF; CDR3nt: TGTGCCACCAAAAATCCACCGACGGGGGGTCTCTACGAGCAGTACTTC; d_gene: TRBD2; abundance: .; len: 16; v_gene: TRBV2; j_gene: TRBJ2-7
CDR3aa: CASSLKRGTDTQYF; CDR3nt: TGTGCCAGCAGCTTAAAGCGGGGGACAGATACGCAGTATTTT; d_gene: TRBD2; abundance: once; len: 14; v_gene: TRBV7-3; j_gene: TRBJ2-3
CDR3aa: CASSPGTGYTGELFF; CDR3nt: TGTGCCAGCAGTCCCGGGACAGGCTACACCGGGGAGCTGTTTTTT; d_gene: TRBD1; abundance: few; len: 15; v_gene: TRBV28; j_gene: TRBJ2-2